This TCR beta chain was identified in a study of T cells in Graves' hyperthyroidism and ophthalmopathy. At the level of the study: Peripheral blood was obtained at initial diagnosis, preceding any treatment. Overall study results and limits: Most thyroid clonotypes expanded above 0.001 were also detected in blood.

This clonotype was observed many times. The target antigen is unknown. The CDR3 runs to 14 residues. The V gene end was trimmed by 6 bases and the J gene end by 2 bases; junction bases not matched to a gene: 6. There were TCR beta CDR3 regions amplified from RNA transcripts. During a first-round RT-PCR of the TCR CDR3, the HTBI primer set was used. TCRdb used MiXCR to reprocess the multiplex PCR reads, holding one entry per CDR3 protein. The repertoire includes hundreds of thousands of distinct CDR3 sequences, 20% of them detected once, and over 45% sits in the top ten. The study based diagnoses on clinical symptoms, serum thyroxine and TRAb, thyroid ultrasound and orbital computed tomography.

Material: blood. The clonotype originates from a man in his forties with Graves' ophthalmopathy. V is TRBV12-3 or TRBV12-4 and J is TRBJ2-7; 8 bases agree with TRBD1. This CDR3 reads CASSTGGIAYEQYF. CDR3 nucleotide sequence: TGTGCCAGCAGCACAGGGGGTATCGCCTACGAGCAGTACTTC.